This T cell receptor (beta chain) was obtained from a study of blood T cells in healthy people across ages. Study-level points and caveats: Age brought a roughly linear fall in TCR beta diversity measured per million T cells. Naive and antigen-experienced cells could not be conclusively compared, given unsorted PBMCs.

The second PCR ran about 6 to 11 cycles with a sample-barcoded 5' primer and J-beta primers. MiXCR, run by TCRdb on the 5' RACE reads, gives a single entry per CDR3 protein. This sample has roughly 1.5 million distinct CDR3 sequences, with 35% to 45% found just once. The CDR3 totals 17 residues. Per germline, CDR1 LGHNA and CDR2 YSLEER. Trimming cost V 0 bases and J 9 bases; bases outside gene matches: 10. Regarding this clonotype: What it binds is unknown.

Whenever a sample was processed, at least 6 million PBMCs were isolated. The sequencing sample was made of blood. This chain uses TRBV4-3 with TRBJ2-1; 11 bases agree with TRBD2. This TCR came from a woman younger than 30 in good health. The CDR3 reads CASSQDPIGLAGSEQFF. The DNA of the CDR3 is TGCGCCAGCAGCCAAGATCCAATAGGACTAGCGGGTAGTGAGCAGTTCTTC.